Shown below are 5 T cell receptor beta chains from a single sample sequenced in a study of PD-1 blockade in mismatch repair-deficient tumors. These receptors' targets are unknown. The time point here: roughly 11-day in vitro stimulation with candidate neoantigen peptide 2. Sequenced by immunoSEQ multiplex PCR; TCRdb stores in-frame clones only, minus some. This table has about 9,800 clones, approximately 86% appearing once. The sequencing here drew on cells cultured in vitro, taken from a patient treated with pembrolizumab. The receptor set was obtained from an adult with mismatch repair-deficient cancer.

The V gene is TRBV27, the J gene TRBJ2-7, with 9 bases fitting TRBD1. This CDR3 spans 15 amino acids. V dropped 4 bases and J dropped 3; count of bases not matched to a gene: 7. The germline gives CDR1 MNHEY, CDR2 SMNVEV (reference sequence). Here the CDR3 reads CASSSRDREGYEQYF. Here the CDR3 DNA reads TGTGCCAGCAGTTCCCGGGACAGGGAGGGCTACGAGCAGTACTTC.

The chain uses TRBV10-3 and TRBJ2-7; TRBD2 might be the D (5 bases). Germline-derived CDR1 and CDR2 are ENHRY and SYGVKD. Between the trimmed V and J ends, which lost 10 bases and 0 bases, there was a span of 13 bases. This CDR3 is built from 13 residues. In DNA, the CDR3 is TGTGCCAGCAGACACCGGGACTCCTACGAGCAGTACTTC. It codes for CASRHRDSYEQYF.

This chain joins TRBV18 and TRBJ1-5; D is undetermined. V lost 6 bases, J lost 0 bases, and 18 bases lay in between. The CDR3 spans 17 residues. Germline CDR1 reads KGHSH; CDR2 reads LQKENI. The CDR3: CASSTWELTSSNQPQHF. CDR3 DNA: TGTGCCAGCTCTACCTGGGAGCTAACTAGTAGCAATCAGCCCCAGCATTTT.

V usage is TRBV27 and J usage is TRBJ1-2; TRBD1 matches 7 bases. V trimming: 4 bases; J trimming: 5 bases; junction bases outside the gene matches: 7. Germline-derived CDR1 and CDR2 are MNHEY and SMNVEV (reference sequence). There are 14 residues in the CDR3. The CDR3 spells CASSSAGGNYGYTF. CDR3 coding DNA: TGTGCCAGCAGTTCTGCAGGGGGGAATTATGGCTACACCTTC.

In DNA, the CDR3 is TGTGCCAGCAGTTTAGATCTGGGAGGGAACACTGAAGCTTTCTTT. Translation gives CASSLDLGGNTEAFF. The rearrangement joins TRBV27 to TRBJ1-1; no clear D gene. Germline V gene data show CDR1 as MNHEY and CDR2 as SMNVEV (reference sequence). V lost 2 bases and J lost 1, with 11 bases in between. The CDR3 has 15 amino acids.